This TCR beta chain stems from a study of T cells in Graves' hyperthyroidism and ophthalmopathy. The hyperthyroidism was newly diagnosed and had lasted under 2 months; the patients were aged 18 to 65. Exclusion criteria comprised uncontrolled infection, other autoimmune disease, pregnancy or lactation. The CDR3 has 12 residues. Germline V gives CDR1 KGHDR, CDR2 SFDVKD. V dropped 2 bases and J dropped 7 bases, with 5 bases sitting between them. Amplification of TCR beta CDR3 regions used RNA as the template. The TCR CDR3 was amplified in a first-round RT-PCR using the HTBI primer set. TCRdb re-derived calls from the multiplex PCR reads in MiXCR, one entry per CDR3 protein. The table has almost 600,000 distinct CDR3 sequences, more than 45% seen once. Whole-study results and caveats: Peripheral blood also featured most of the thyroid clonotypes expanded above 0.001. Ophthalmopathy was model-predicted a median about 6.7 months pre-onset.

This clonotype was counted only a few times. Its antigen is not known. The TCR comes from a woman aged 18-29 years with Graves' hyperthyroidism. The chain combines TRBV24-1 with TRBJ2-1, with D hard to call. The specimen sequenced was peripheral blood or thyroid tissue (not recorded which). For the CDR3, the DNA is TGTGCCACCAGTGATTCGATGAATGAGCAGTTCTTC. Amino acids: CATSDSMNEQFF.